The rows below give T cell receptor beta chains drawn from one sample of a study of cytomegalovirus exposure and HLA in healthy donors. Clones were read by immunoSEQ multiplex PCR, and TCRdb kept only the in-frame ones, dropping some. The table has some 150,000 clones, roughly 84% seen once. Sequenced input: PBMCs. Every receptor here comes from a male donor in good health and CMV-seronegative. Both conserved end residues are part of each CDR3. Fields, in order: J gene, V gene, clone size, D gene, CDR3 protein, CDR3 DNA. The D gene is left open where the match is weak. Where a row states a size, it is once, few, many or the class of an expanded clone; other rows omit it.

j_call: TRBJ2-1
v_call: TRBV25-1
clone_size: -
d_call: -
cdr3_aa: CASIMGGGSYNEQFF
cdr3_nt: TGTGCCAGCATTATGGGGGGAGGATCCTACAATGAGCAGTTCTTC

j_call: TRBJ2-5
v_call: TRBV6-1
clone_size: -
d_call: TRBD1
cdr3_aa: CASSDSQGVEETQYF
cdr3_nt: TGTGCCAGCAGTGATTCCCAGGGGGTCGAAGAGACCCAGTACTTC

j_call: TRBJ2-7
v_call: TRBV7-9
clone_size: few
d_call: -
cdr3_aa: CASSPDPGQPRTYEQYF
cdr3_nt: TGTGCCAGCAGCCCAGACCCCGGACAGCCGAGAACCTACGAGCAGTACTTC

j_call: TRBJ1-1
v_call: TRBV29-1
clone_size: -
d_call: TRBD1
cdr3_aa: CSAPRGYGTEAFF
cdr3_nt: TGCAGCGCCCCCAGGGGGTATGGCACTGAAGCTTTCTTT

j_call: TRBJ2-7
v_call: TRBV6-5
clone_size: -
d_call: -
cdr3_aa: CASRPRQSSYEQYF
cdr3_nt: TGTGCCAGCAGGCCTAGGCAGAGCTCCTACGAGCAGTACTTC

j_call: TRBJ1-1
v_call: TRBV7-9
clone_size: -
d_call: -
cdr3_aa: CSGSRGTEAFF
cdr3_nt: TGTTCCGGCAGCCGGGGCACTGAAGCTTTCTTT

j_call: TRBJ1-2
v_call: TRBV20-1
clone_size: few
d_call: -
cdr3_aa: CSASGYGYTF
cdr3_nt: TGCAGTGCTTCGGGGTATGGCTACACCTTC

j_call: TRBJ2-7
v_call: TRBV7-9
clone_size: once
d_call: TRBD1
cdr3_aa: CSSSLPVGGQGFYEQYF
cdr3_nt: TGTTCCAGCAGCTTACCGGTGGGGGGACAGGGGTTCTACGAGCAGTACTTC

j_call: TRBJ1-4
v_call: TRBV5-5
clone_size: few
d_call: -
cdr3_aa: CASRKGNGEKLFF
cdr3_nt: TGTGCCTCCCGTAAGGGGAACGGTGAAAAACTGTTTTTT

j_call: TRBJ1-2
v_call: TRBV19
clone_size: -
d_call: -
cdr3_aa: CASSIGTGYYGYTF
cdr3_nt: TGTGCCAGTAGTATAGGTACAGGGTACTATGGCTACACCTTC

j_call: TRBJ1-5
v_call: TRBV7-2
clone_size: -
d_call: TRBD1
cdr3_aa: CASSRQGRDQPQHF
cdr3_nt: TGTGCCAGCAGTCGACAGGGCCGGGATCAGCCCCAGCATTTT

j_call: TRBJ2-7
v_call: TRBV29-1
clone_size: -
d_call: -
cdr3_aa: CSVESSSYEQYF
cdr3_nt: TGCAGCGTTGAATCCTCCTCCTACGAGCAGTACTTC

j_call: TRBJ1-2
v_call: TRBV29-1
clone_size: -
d_call: -
cdr3_aa: CSATTTPMNYGYTF
cdr3_nt: TGCAGCGCTACCACGACACCAATGAACTATGGCTACACCTTC

j_call: TRBJ2-7
v_call: TRBV19
clone_size: -
d_call: -
cdr3_aa: CASSIKAAGTRYEQYF
cdr3_nt: TGTGCCAGTAGTATTAAAGCGGCAGGGACTCGGTACGAGCAGTACTTC

j_call: TRBJ2-7
v_call: TRBV7-8
clone_size: -
d_call: TRBD2
cdr3_aa: CASSLTSGFSYEQYF
cdr3_nt: TGTGCCAGCAGCTTGACTAGCGGTTTTTCCTACGAGCAGTACTTC

j_call: TRBJ2-5
v_call: TRBV2
clone_size: -
d_call: TRBD1
cdr3_aa: CASMDRLGQETQYF
cdr3_nt: TGTGCCAGCATGGACAGGCTGGGACAAGAGACCCAGTACTTC

j_call: TRBJ1-6
v_call: TRBV5-1
clone_size: -
d_call: -
cdr3_aa: CASSADSSYNSPLHF
cdr3_nt: TGCGCCAGCAGCGCCGACAGCTCCTATAATTCACCCCTCCACTTT

j_call: TRBJ1-6
v_call: TRBV6-5
clone_size: -
d_call: -
cdr3_aa: CASSLDSPPSPLHF
cdr3_nt: TGTGCCAGCAGCCTCGACAGCCCCCCATCGCCCCTCCACTTT

j_call: TRBJ1-4
v_call: TRBV13
clone_size: -
d_call: -
cdr3_aa: CASSLIPDGKGKSAATNEKLFF
cdr3_nt: TGTGCCAGCAGCTTAATACCCGATGGAAAGGGGAAGAGCGCCGCAACTAATGAAAAACTGTTTTTT

j_call: TRBJ2-3
v_call: TRBV5-1
clone_size: -
d_call: -
cdr3_aa: CASSSRLGATDTQYF
cdr3_nt: TGCGCCAGCAGCTCAAGACTAGGCGCCACAGATACGCAGTATTTT

j_call: TRBJ2-2
v_call: TRBV5-4
clone_size: -
d_call: TRBD2
cdr3_aa: CASSSGGRNTGELFF
cdr3_nt: TGTGCCAGCAGCTCGGGGGGACGGAACACCGGGGAGCTGTTTTTT

j_call: TRBJ2-6
v_call: TRBV4-1
clone_size: -
d_call: TRBD1
cdr3_aa: CASSQAGQGASGANVLTF
cdr3_nt: TGCGCCAGCAGCCAAGCAGGACAGGGGGCCTCTGGGGCCAACGTCCTGACTTTC

j_call: TRBJ1-2
v_call: TRBV5-6
clone_size: once
d_call: TRBD1
cdr3_aa: CASSPRRTGAFYGYTF
cdr3_nt: TGTGCCAGCAGCCCCCGGAGGACAGGGGCCTTCTATGGCTACACCTTC

j_call: TRBJ2-5
v_call: TRBV27
clone_size: -
d_call: -
cdr3_aa: CASSQGWEQYF
cdr3_nt: TGTGCCAGCAGCCAGGGGTGGGAGCAGTACTTC

j_call: TRBJ2-7
v_call: TRBV7-9
clone_size: -
d_call: TRBD2
cdr3_aa: CASSFSGGGEYEQYF
cdr3_nt: TGTGCCAGCAGCTTTAGCGGGGGAGGCGAGTACGAGCAGTACTTC

j_call: TRBJ2-7
v_call: TRBV7-9
clone_size: -
d_call: -
cdr3_aa: CSSSFDDSSYEQYF
cdr3_nt: TGTTCCAGCAGCTTTGACGACAGCTCCTACGAGCAGTACTTC

j_call: TRBJ1-4
v_call: TRBV7-6
clone_size: -
d_call: -
cdr3_aa: CASSSNPGEKLFF
cdr3_nt: TGTGCCAGCAGCTCCAATCCGGGGGAAAAACTGTTTTTT

j_call: TRBJ1-4
v_call: TRBV7-9
clone_size: -
d_call: TRBD1
cdr3_aa: CASSHRRTGTNEKLFF
cdr3_nt: TGTGCCAGCAGCCACCGCCGGACAGGGACTAATGAAAAACTGTTTTTT

j_call: TRBJ2-1
v_call: TRBV7-2
clone_size: once
d_call: TRBD1
cdr3_aa: CASSPYRDRVNEQFF
cdr3_nt: TGTGCCAGCAGCCCCTACCGGGACAGGGTTAATGAGCAGTTCTTC

j_call: TRBJ2-5
v_call: TRBV7-2
clone_size: -
d_call: -
cdr3_aa: CASSAGAGETQYF
cdr3_nt: TGTGCCAGTTCGGCGGGGGCGGGAGAGACCCAGTACTTC

j_call: TRBJ1-5
v_call: TRBV6-1
clone_size: -
d_call: TRBD1
cdr3_aa: CASSELTGGGRYSNQPQHF
cdr3_nt: TGTGCCAGCAGTGAATTGACAGGGGGCGGTCGGTATAGCAATCAGCCCCAGCATTTT

j_call: TRBJ2-1
v_call: TRBV9
clone_size: few
d_call: TRBD2
cdr3_aa: CASSVEAGGVDEQFF
cdr3_nt: TGTGCCAGCAGCGTAGAAGCGGGAGGGGTCGATGAGCAGTTCTTC

j_call: TRBJ1-4
v_call: TRBV5-4
clone_size: -
d_call: -
cdr3_aa: CASSLGRNEKLFF
cdr3_nt: TGTGCCAGCAGCTTGGGTCGTAATGAAAAACTGTTTTTT

j_call: TRBJ2-2
v_call: TRBV6-4
clone_size: -
d_call: -
cdr3_aa: CASSDYRSGELFF
cdr3_nt: TGTGCCAGCAGTGACTACAGGAGCGGGGAGCTGTTTTTT

j_call: TRBJ1-2
v_call: TRBV19
clone_size: -
d_call: TRBD1
cdr3_aa: CASRGTASGDYGYTF
cdr3_nt: TGTGCCAGTAGAGGGACAGCCTCTGGGGACTATGGCTACACCTTC

j_call: TRBJ2-2
v_call: TRBV7-7
clone_size: -
d_call: TRBD2
cdr3_aa: CASGQRERAGELFF
cdr3_nt: TGTGCCAGCGGCCAGCGGGAGCGCGCCGGGGAGCTGTTTTTT

j_call: TRBJ1-2
v_call: TRBV19
clone_size: -
d_call: TRBD1
cdr3_aa: CASSPGGNYGYTF
cdr3_nt: TGTGCCAGTAGTCCAGGGGGCAACTATGGCTACACCTTC

j_call: TRBJ2-3
v_call: TRBV27
clone_size: -
d_call: -
cdr3_aa: CASSPLSGTDTQYF
cdr3_nt: TGTGCCAGCAGCCCACTGTCGGGCACAGATACGCAGTATTTT

j_call: TRBJ2-7
v_call: TRBV5-1
clone_size: -
d_call: -
cdr3_aa: CASSLEGGAPVNEQYF
cdr3_nt: TGCGCCAGCAGCTTGGAGGGGGGGGCCCCCGTGAACGAGCAGTACTTC

j_call: TRBJ1-2
v_call: TRBV14
clone_size: -
d_call: -
cdr3_aa: CASSQGGGGVRYGYTF
cdr3_nt: TGTGCCAGCAGCCAAGGTGGTGGAGGGGTACGGTATGGCTACACCTTC

j_call: TRBJ1-3
v_call: TRBV6-6
clone_size: -
d_call: -
cdr3_aa: CASSYEGSGNTIYF
cdr3_nt: TGTGCCAGCAGTTACGAGGGCTCTGGAAACACCATATATTTT

j_call: TRBJ2-1
v_call: TRBV6-1
clone_size: -
d_call: -
cdr3_aa: CASTVNNEQFF
cdr3_nt: TGTGCCAGCACCGTAAACAATGAGCAGTTCTTC

j_call: TRBJ1-2
v_call: TRBV5-1
clone_size: few
d_call: -
cdr3_aa: CASTPGEGGYGYTF
cdr3_nt: TGCGCCAGCACCCCCGGCGAGGGTGGCTATGGCTACACCTTC

j_call: TRBJ1-2
v_call: TRBV7-9
clone_size: -
d_call: -
cdr3_aa: CASSLVSGGANGYTF
cdr3_nt: TGTGCCAGCAGCTTAGTAAGCGGGGGAGCAAATGGCTACACCTTC

j_call: TRBJ1-5
v_call: TRBV19
clone_size: -
d_call: -
cdr3_aa: CASIGGSGSNQPQHF
cdr3_nt: TGTGCCAGTATTGGGGGGTCAGGTAGCAATCAGCCCCAGCATTTT

j_call: TRBJ2-3
v_call: TRBV30
clone_size: -
d_call: TRBD2
cdr3_aa: CAWSVTSGYTDTQYF
cdr3_nt: TGTGCCTGGAGTGTGACTAGCGGTTACACAGATACGCAGTATTTT

j_call: TRBJ2-3
v_call: TRBV7-9
clone_size: -
d_call: TRBD2
cdr3_aa: CASSPGLGDTQYF
cdr3_nt: TGTGCCAGCAGCCCAGGACTAGGGGATACGCAGTATTTT

j_call: TRBJ2-3
v_call: TRBV27
clone_size: -
d_call: TRBD2
cdr3_aa: CASGAGGTDTQYF
cdr3_nt: TGTGCCAGTGGGGCGGGGGGCACAGATACGCAGTATTTT

j_call: TRBJ2-2
v_call: TRBV6-1
clone_size: -
d_call: -
cdr3_aa: CASSLIQAGTGELFF
cdr3_nt: TGTGCCAGCAGTTTAATACAGGCAGGCACCGGGGAGCTGTTTTTT

j_call: TRBJ2-1
v_call: TRBV7-9
clone_size: -
d_call: TRBD1
cdr3_aa: CASSPSRQGNEQFF
cdr3_nt: TGTGCCAGCAGCCCCAGCCGACAGGGCAATGAGCAGTTCTTC

j_call: TRBJ1-1
v_call: TRBV14
clone_size: -
d_call: -
cdr3_aa: CASSRPPGTLNTEAFF
cdr3_nt: TGTGCCAGCAGCCGACCTCCAGGGACATTGAACACTGAAGCTTTCTTT

j_call: TRBJ1-4
v_call: TRBV9
clone_size: -
d_call: -
cdr3_aa: CASSATGSTEKLFF
cdr3_nt: TGTGCCAGCAGCGCAACAGGGTCGACTGAAAAACTGTTTTTT

j_call: TRBJ1-5
v_call: TRBV15
clone_size: -
d_call: -
cdr3_aa: CATSRDRQAQHF
cdr3_nt: TGTGCCACCAGCAGAGATCGCCAGGCCCAGCATTTT

j_call: TRBJ2-1
v_call: TRBV6-1
clone_size: -
d_call: -
cdr3_aa: CASSRVSNSYNEQFF
cdr3_nt: TGTGCCAGCAGTCGGGTGAGCAACTCCTACAATGAGCAGTTCTTC

j_call: TRBJ1-2
v_call: TRBV9
clone_size: -
d_call: -
cdr3_aa: CASSVGADGYTF
cdr3_nt: TGTGCCAGCAGCGTGGGGGCTGATGGCTACACCTTC